This T cell receptor (beta chain) was profiled in a study of OX40 agonist ivuxolimab in advanced cancers. Points from the study as a whole: In general, CD8+ T cells held more expanded clones than CD4+ did, on average.

Worth noting for this clone: Its target is unknown.

This CDR3 spans 11 amino acids. Germline V lookup: CDR1 SGHRS, CDR2 YFSETQ. V was clipped by 1 base and J by 2 bases, with 0 bases between them. Here immunoSEQ multiplex PCR was the method, and the copy in TCRdb shows in-frame clones only, minus some. The sample has 70,000 to 95,000 clones, over 70% seen once; the top ten hold 0.76%. Here the sequenced sample was CD4+ or CD8+ T cells sorted from blood, taken in a trial of the OX40 agonist ivuxolimab. The TCR was taken from an adult with an advanced solid tumor such as melanoma, head and neck, liver or kidney cancer. The rearrangement joins TRBV5-1 to TRBJ1-1; no reliable D call. The CDR3 protein is CASSLNTEAFF. The CDR3, as DNA: TGCGCCAGCAGCTTGAACACTGAAGCTTTCTTT.